These 3 T cell receptor beta chains came from one sample sequenced in a study of blood T cells in healthy people across ages. For the second PCR, which ran for 7 to 11 cycles, a sample-barcoded 5' primer and a J-beta primer mix were used. TCRdb independently ran MiXCR on the 5' RACE reads; one entry per CDR3 protein. The top ten hold about 4% of the sample, which has over a million distinct CDR3 sequences, 40% to 45% seen once. The sequenced sample was blood. The receptors shown here come from a woman between 18 and 30 years old in good health.

The chain couples TRBV20-1 to TRBJ1-2; TRBD1 might be the D (5 bases). The CDR3 loop spans 13 amino acids. V lost 6 bases to trimming and J lost 3 bases, with 14 bases between them. Germline V lookup: CDR1 DFQATT, CDR2 SNEGSKA (reference sequence). Written as DNA, the CDR3 is TGCAGTGCCCGGGACCCGTCGGACTATGGCTACACCTTC. Its translation is CSARDPSDYGYTF.

This chain connects TRBV12-3 or TRBV12-4 to TRBJ2-1; D not certain. The CDR3 has 14 amino acids. Trimming took off 3 bases at V and 0 bases at J, with 6 bases between the two ends. The CDR3 sequence is CASSFPNSYNEQFF. As DNA, the CDR3 is TGTGCCAGCAGTTTCCCCAACTCCTACAATGAGCAGTTCTTC.

This chain joins TRBV2 and TRBJ1-2, with TRBD1 matching 8 bases. There are 13 residues in the CDR3. Germline assignment: CDR1 SNHLY and CDR2 FYNNEI. Germline trimming cut 3 bases from V and 5 bases from J; bases unmatched to any gene: 2. The CDR3 loop is CASSDNRGYGYTF. The DNA of the CDR3 is TGTGCCAGCAGTGATAACAGGGGGTATGGCTACACCTTC.